The 14 T cell receptor beta chains below come from one sample, sequenced in a study of control samples from healthy donors and cancer patients. Produced via immunoSEQ multiplex PCR; TCRdb's table is partial and in-frame only. The sample records about 55,000 clones, approximately 91% being singletons. Sequenced material: blood. Every receptor here comes from a man in his fifties or sixties in good health.

CDR3 protein: CASSIVSGRAYEQYF. In DNA, the CDR3 is TGTGCCAGTAGTATAGTGTCCGGGAGGGCCTACGAGCAGTACTTC. The chain is built from TRBV19 and TRBJ2-7; 8 bases line up with TRBD2. The CDR3 is made up of 15 amino acids. Germline CDR1 and CDR2: LNHDA and SQIVND (reference sequence). With V trimmed by 1 base and J by 2 bases, 4 bases remained unmatched.

The chain links TRBV18 to TRBJ1-1; D is possibly TRBD1 (6 bases). V shed 6 bases and J shed 1 base, with 24 bases lying between them. This CDR3 comprises 18 residues. Germline V CDR1 and CDR2: KGHSH, LQKENI. In nucleotides, the CDR3 is TGTGCCAGCTCGAAAATGGCAGGGGTAGGGCTTTCGAACACTGAAGCTTTCTTT. Translating gives CASSKMAGVGLSNTEAFF.

By frequency in the sample, this clone is medium-sized. This chain links TRBV10-1 with TRBJ1-2; D remains ambiguous. CDR1 and CDR2 (germline): WNHNN, SYGVQD (reference sequence). V was clipped by 7 bases and J by 5 bases, with 14 bases between them. This CDR3 has 13 amino acids. The CDR3 is CASTRVRRYGYTF. DNA for the CDR3: TGCGCCAGCACTCGAGTGAGGCGGTATGGCTACACCTTC.

V is TRBV24-1 and J is TRBJ2-7; TRBD2 matches 8 bases. Germline assignment: CDR1 KGHDR and CDR2 SFDVKD. The V segment lost 3 bases and the J segment 2 bases; nucleotides outside the gene matches: 5. The CDR3 sequence is 15 residues long. The CDR3 bases are TGTGCCACCAGTGATCCCGGGACTAGACCCTACGAGCAGTACTTC. This translates into CATSDPGTRPYEQYF.

The chain has TRBV5-1 and TRBJ2-7, with D uncertain. The V end was cut by 0 bases, the J end by 0 bases, with 10 bases between. This CDR3 has 15 residues. CDR1 is SGHRS and CDR2 is YFSETQ in the germline V gene. This chain's CDR3 is CASSLGSAYSYEQYF. The CDR3, as DNA: TGCGCCAGCAGCTTGGGCAGCGCTTACTCCTACGAGCAGTACTTC.

A word on this clone: Other DNA sequences of this sample code for an identical CDR3. CDR3 nucleotide sequence: TGTGCCAGCAGCCAGGGCGAAAACTATGGCTACACCTTC. It is translated as CASSQGENYGYTF. The rearrangement links TRBV3-1 (or the pseudogene TRBV3-2) to TRBJ1-2; D not resolved. Germline values: CDR1 LGHDT, CDR2 YNNKEL (reference sequence). The CDR3 loop spans 13 amino acids. V lost 3 bases, J lost 2 bases, and 7 bases lay in between.

This clone was found once. This chain connects TRBV6-5 to TRBJ2-7; 10 bases align to TRBD2. Germline-derived CDR1 and CDR2 are MNHEY and SVGAGI. With 4 bases clipped from V and 5 bases from J, the junction kept 8 bases outside the gene matches. The CDR3 contains 15 residues. The CDR3 here is CASSFGLAVWDEQYF. CDR3 coding DNA: TGTGCCAGCAGTTTTGGACTAGCGGTATGGGACGAGCAGTACTTC.

The chain uses TRBV5-4 and TRBJ2-5, with D perhaps matching TRBD2 (5 bases). This CDR3 has 12 amino acids. The germline gives CDR1 SGHNT, CDR2 YYREEE (reference sequence). The V gene lost 7 bases and the J gene lost 2 bases, with 9 bases spanning the gap. CDR3 residues: CASGRGQETQYF. Written as DNA, the CDR3 is TGTGCCAGCGGGCGCGGGCAAGAGACCCAGTACTTC.

This clone was seen a handful of times. Here the CDR3 reads CASSRSGEGSEKLFF. CDR3 sequence (DNA): TGTGCCAGCAGTCGGTCGGGGGAGGGGAGCGAAAAACTGTTTTTT. This chain uses TRBV28 with TRBJ1-4, with a tentative D call TRBD1 (5 bases). The CDR3 length is 15 residues. The V gene's germline CDR1 is MDHEN and CDR2 SYDVKM. V was cut by 5 bases and J by 8 bases, with 18 bases left in between.

The chain recombines TRBV6-5 with TRBJ2-7; the D is unclear. Germline values: CDR1 MNHEY, CDR2 SVGAGI. The CDR3 is 12 amino acids. The V end lost 4 bases, the J end lost 3 bases, and 7 bases lay between the germline ends. In nucleotides, the CDR3 is TGTGCCAGCAGTTTCCCCGTCTACGAGCAGTACTTC. This encodes CASSFPVYEQYF.

The chain carries TRBV27 and TRBJ1-2, with D perhaps TRBD1 (6 bases). The CDR3 loop spans 16 amino acids. Trimming took off 5 bases at V and 1 base at J, with 17 bases between the two ends. CDR1 is MNHEY and CDR2 is SMNVEV in the germline V gene (reference sequence). Here the CDR3 reads CASSPMDSKVNYGYTF. CDR3 coding DNA: TGTGCCAGCAGTCCAATGGACAGTAAAGTTAACTATGGCTACACCTTC.

This sequence joins TRBV5-1 and TRBJ2-5; D ambiguous. The ends were cut back, 1 base at V and 5 bases at J, with 9 bases in the middle. The germline CDR1 and CDR2 sequences are SGHRS and YFSETQ. The CDR3 consists of 13 residues. CDR3 loop: CASSLPRRETQYF. CDR3 DNA: TGCGCCAGCAGCTTGCCACGGCGGGAGACCCAGTACTTC.

This clone was seen once. The rearrangement links TRBV7-2 to TRBJ1-6; no clear D gene. Trimming removed 1 base from V and 10 bases from J, with 5 bases in between. CDR1 is SGHTA, CDR2 FQGNSA, per germline. This CDR3 contains 12 residues. CDR3 residues: CASSLDTSPLHF. The CDR3 region has the DNA TGTGCCAGCAGCTTAGACACATCACCCCTCCACTTT.

DNA of the CDR3: TGTGCCAGCAGGCGGGGACCAGACCACGGGGAGCTGTTTTTT. Encoded protein: CASRRGPDHGELFF. V is TRBV2 and J is TRBJ2-2, with D perhaps matching TRBD2 (6 bases). Germline V gene data show CDR1 as SNHLY and CDR2 as FYNNEI. Trimming removed 6 bases at V and 7 bases at J, with 15 bases between. This CDR3 contains 14 residues.